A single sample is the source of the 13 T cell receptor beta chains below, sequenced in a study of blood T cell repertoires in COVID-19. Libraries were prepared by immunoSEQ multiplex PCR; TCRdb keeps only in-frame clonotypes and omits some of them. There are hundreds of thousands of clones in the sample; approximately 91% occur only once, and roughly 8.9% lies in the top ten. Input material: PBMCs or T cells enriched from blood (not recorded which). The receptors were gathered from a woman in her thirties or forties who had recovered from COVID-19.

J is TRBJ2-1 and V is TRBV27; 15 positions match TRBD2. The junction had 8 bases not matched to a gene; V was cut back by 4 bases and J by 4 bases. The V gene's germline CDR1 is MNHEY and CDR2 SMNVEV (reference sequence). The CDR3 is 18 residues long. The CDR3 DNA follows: TGTGCCAGCAGTTACGGACTAGCGGGAGGGCCGAATTACAATGAGCAGTTCTTC. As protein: CASSYGLAGGPNYNEQFF.

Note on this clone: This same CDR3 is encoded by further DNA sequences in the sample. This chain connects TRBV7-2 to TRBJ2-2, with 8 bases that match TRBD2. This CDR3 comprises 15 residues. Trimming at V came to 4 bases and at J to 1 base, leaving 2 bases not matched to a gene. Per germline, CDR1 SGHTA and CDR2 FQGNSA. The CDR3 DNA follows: TGTGCCAGCAGCTCCAGCGGGGGGAACACCGGGGAGCTGTTTTTT. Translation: CASSSSGGNTGELFF. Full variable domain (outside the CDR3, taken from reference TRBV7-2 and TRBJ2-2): GAGVSQSPSNKVTEKGKDVELRCDPISGHTALYWYRQSLGQGLEFLIYFQGNSAPDKSGLPSDRFSAERTGGSVSTLTIQRTQQEDSAVYLCASSSSGGNTGELFFGEGSRLTVL.

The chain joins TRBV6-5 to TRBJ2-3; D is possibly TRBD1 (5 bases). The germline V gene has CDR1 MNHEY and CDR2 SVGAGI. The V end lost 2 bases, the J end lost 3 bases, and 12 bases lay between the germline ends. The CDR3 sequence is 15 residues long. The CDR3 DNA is TGTGCCAGCAGTTACCAGCCCGACAGTACAGATACGCAGTATTTT. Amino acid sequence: CASSYQPDSTDTQYF.

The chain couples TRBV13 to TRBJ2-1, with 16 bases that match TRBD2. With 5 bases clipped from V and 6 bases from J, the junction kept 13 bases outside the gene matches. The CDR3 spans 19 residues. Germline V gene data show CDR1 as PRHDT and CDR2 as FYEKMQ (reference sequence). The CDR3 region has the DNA TGTGCCAGCAGCGAGGGACTAGCGGGGGGGCCCCCTGGAATCAATGAGCAGTTCTTC. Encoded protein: CASSEGLAGGPPGINEQFF. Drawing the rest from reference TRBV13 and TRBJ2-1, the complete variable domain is AAGVIQSPRHLIKEKRETATLKCYPIPRHDTVYWYQQGPGQDPQFLISFYEKMQSDKGSIPDRFSAQQFSDYHSELNMSSLELGDSALYFCASSEGLAGGPPGINEQFFGPGTRLTVL.

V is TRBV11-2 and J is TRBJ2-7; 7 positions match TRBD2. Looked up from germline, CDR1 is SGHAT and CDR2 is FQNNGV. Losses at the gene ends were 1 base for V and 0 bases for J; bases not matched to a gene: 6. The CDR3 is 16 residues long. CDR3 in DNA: TGTGCCAGCAGCTTAGTCAGCGGGGAGAGCTCCTACGAGCAGTACTTC. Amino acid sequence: CASSLVSGESSYEQYF.

CDR3 sequence reads: CASSLRPPTSGGASSYNEQFF. The CDR3 DNA reads as TGTGCCAGCAGCTTAAGGCCCCCGACTAGCGGGGGGGCTAGCTCCTACAATGAGCAGTTCTTC. The chain employs TRBV7-3 and TRBJ2-1, with 14 bases aligning to TRBD2. The trim removed 1 base at V and 0 bases at J, leaving 11 bases unmatched. The CDR3 spans 21 residues. CDR1 and CDR2 from the germline V gene are SGHTA and FQGTGA. The full variable domain, in which reference TRBV7-3 and TRBJ2-1 provide the parts outside the CDR3, is GAGVSQTPSNKVTEKGKYVELRCDPISGHTALYWYRQSLGQGPEFLIYFQGTGAADDSGLPNDRFFAVRPEGSVSTLKIQRTERGDSAVYLCASSLRPPTSGGASSYNEQFFGPGTRLTVL.

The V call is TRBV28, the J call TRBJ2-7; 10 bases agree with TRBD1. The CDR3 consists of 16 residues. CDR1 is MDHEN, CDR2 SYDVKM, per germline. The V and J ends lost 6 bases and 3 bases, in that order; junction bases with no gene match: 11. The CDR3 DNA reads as TGTGCCAGCAGCTCTGGGACAGGGGCCTTCCTCTACGAGCAGTACTTC. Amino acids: CASSSGTGAFLYEQYF.

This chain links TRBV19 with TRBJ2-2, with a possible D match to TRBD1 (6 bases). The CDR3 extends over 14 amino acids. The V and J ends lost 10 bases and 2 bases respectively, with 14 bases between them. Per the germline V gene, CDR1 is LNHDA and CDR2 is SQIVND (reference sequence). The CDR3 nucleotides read TGTGCCACCTCATTGGGACAAAACACCGGGGAGCTGTTTTTT. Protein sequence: CATSLGQNTGELFF. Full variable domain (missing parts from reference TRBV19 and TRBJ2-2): DGGITQSPKYLFRKEGQNVTLSCEQNLNHDAMYWYRQDPGQGLRLIYYSQIVNDFQKGDIAEGYSVSREKKESFPLTVTSAQKNPTAFYLCATSLGQNTGELFFGEGSRLTVL.

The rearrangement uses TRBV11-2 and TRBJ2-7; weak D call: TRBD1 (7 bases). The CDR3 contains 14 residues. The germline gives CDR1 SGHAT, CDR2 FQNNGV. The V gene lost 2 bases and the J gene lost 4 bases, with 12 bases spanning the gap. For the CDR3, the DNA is TGTGCCAGCAGCTTACGCAGGGGGAGGTACGAGCAGTACTTC. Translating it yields CASSLRRGRYEQYF.

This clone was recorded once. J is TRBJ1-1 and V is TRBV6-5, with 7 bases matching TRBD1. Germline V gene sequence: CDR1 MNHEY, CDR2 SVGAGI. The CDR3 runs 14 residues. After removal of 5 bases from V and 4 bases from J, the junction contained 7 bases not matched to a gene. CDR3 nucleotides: TGTGCCAGCAGTAAAAGGGGGCCGGGCACTGAAGCTTTCTTT. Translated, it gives CASSKRGPGTEAFF.

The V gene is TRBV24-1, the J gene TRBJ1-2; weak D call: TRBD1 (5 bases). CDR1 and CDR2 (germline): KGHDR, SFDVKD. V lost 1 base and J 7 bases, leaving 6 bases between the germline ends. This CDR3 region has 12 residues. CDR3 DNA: TGTGCCACCAGTGATTTCGACAGTGGCTACACCTTC. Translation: CATSDFDSGYTF.

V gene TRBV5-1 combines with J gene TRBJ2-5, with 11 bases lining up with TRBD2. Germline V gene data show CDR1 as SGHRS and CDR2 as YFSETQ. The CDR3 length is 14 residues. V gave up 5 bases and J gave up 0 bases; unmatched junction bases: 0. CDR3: CASSSGGDQETQYF. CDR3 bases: TGCGCCAGCAGTAGCGGGGGGGACCAAGAGACCCAGTACTTC.

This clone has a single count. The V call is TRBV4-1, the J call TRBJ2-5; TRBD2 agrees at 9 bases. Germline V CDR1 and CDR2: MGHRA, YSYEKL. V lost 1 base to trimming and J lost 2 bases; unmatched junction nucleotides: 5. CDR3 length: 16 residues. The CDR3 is CASSQGGLALQETQYF. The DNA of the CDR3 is TGCGCCAGCAGCCAAGGGGGACTAGCCCTACAAGAGACCCAGTACTTC.